This T cell receptor beta chain was found in a study of cytomegalovirus exposure and HLA in healthy donors. Points from the study as a whole: TRBV6-2, TRBV6-3 and some other V segments were excluded as indistinguishable. There was a cluster of highly shared sequence variants that was likely a sequencing artifact. A reported reduction in N-insertions relative to the approximately 670-donor mean was seen in an Asian-associated ancestry cluster in a later analysis.

This clone was seen once. Its specificity is unknown. V was shortened by 6 bases and J by 1 base, with 3 bases between the two germline ends. The CDR3 is made up of 11 amino acids. Germline V gene data show CDR1 as SGHDN and CDR2 as FVKESK. The donors were healthy bone marrow donors. Both 60 Vbeta primers and 13 Jbeta primers went into the PCR. Sequencing was performed with immunoSEQ multiplex PCR; in TCRdb, only in-frame clones are kept and a portion is missing. The sample has some 180,000 clones; 70% to 85% are singletons. This receptor was taken from a man aged 40-49 years in good health and CMV-seropositive. V and J are TRBV14 and TRBJ2-5, with D unresolved. The specimen sequenced was PBMCs. This CDR3 reads CASSRQETQYF. CDR3 nucleotides: TGTGCCAGCAGTCGCCAAGAGACCCAGTACTTC.